The following is a T cell receptor (beta chain) sequence with its context. Its antigen is not known. Germline V lookup: CDR1 LNHDA, CDR2 SQIVND (reference sequence). CDR3 length: 14 residues. Deletions cut 4 bases from V and 0 bases from J, with 7 bases between. This sample stems from a study of PD-L1 blockade in urothelial cancer. Regarding the study as a whole: Sub-median blood TCR clonality before treatment predicted longer survival.

The data were produced by immunoSEQ multiplex PCR, yet TCRdb's version contains in-frame clones alone and is incomplete. The sample has about 36,000 clones, roughly 84% seen once. Noted time point: peripheral blood 6 weeks after treatment start. The origin of this receptor is a man aged 35-49 years with urothelial cancer. The chain carries TRBV19 and TRBJ1-3; no firm D call. The input for sequencing was PBMCs, taken around atezolizumab (anti-PD-L1) treatment. The CDR3 nucleotides are TGTGCCAGTAGTACGGACTTCTCTGGAAACACCATATATTTT. This sequence encodes CASSTDFSGNTIYF.